These 26 T cell receptor beta chains share one sample of origin, sequenced in a study of cytomegalovirus exposure and HLA in healthy donors (TCRdb year 2017). The library came from the immunoSEQ multiplex PCR assay. For the multiplex PCR, a mixture combining 60 forward primers for TCR Vbeta segments and 13 reverse primers for TCR Jbeta segments was used. TCRdb mirrors the immuneACCESS table, restricted to in-frame sequences. Some clones are absent from its copies; in checked studies, under half trace to an unresolved V gene, and the reason for the others is unknown. This sample is represented by 95,000 to 150,000 clones; about three quarters of them were singletons. The ten most abundant clones make up around 4% of the sample. Sequenced sample: PBMCs. All receptors come from a man aged 30 to 39 in good health and CMV-seronegative.

The chain is built from TRBV7-2 and TRBJ1-3, with 8 nucleotides matching TRBD1. Trimming cost V 3 bases and J 4 bases; bases outside gene matches: 5. The CDR3 has 15 amino acids. Germline assignment: CDR1 SGHTA and CDR2 FQGNSA. The CDR3 spells CASSFGTGKGNTIYF. CDR3 nucleotides: TGTGCCAGCAGCTTCGGGACAGGAAAAGGAAACACCATATATTTT.

The genes are TRBV7-6 and TRBJ2-1; tentative D call: TRBD2 (7 bases). V shed 2 bases and J shed 4 bases, with 12 bases lying between them. CDR1 and CDR2 from the germline V gene are SGHVS and FNYEAQ. The CDR3 runs to 15 residues. CDR3 coding DNA: TGTGCCAGCAGCTTAAAGGGGGGGGGATACAATGAGCAGTTCTTC. It translates to CASSLKGGGYNEQFF.

The chain couples TRBV7-9 to TRBJ1-1, with unresolved D. CDR1 is SEHNR and CDR2 is FQNEAQ in the germline V gene (reference sequence). CDR3 size: 14 residues. Trimming shortened V by 1 base and J by 8 bases, and 14 bases separated the two germline ends. This chain's CDR3 is CASSLGPQRLEAFF. The CDR3 DNA sequence: TGTGCCAGCAGCTTAGGTCCTCAGAGACTCGAAGCTTTCTTT. Looking up the rest from reference TRBV7-9 and TRBJ1-1 gives the full variable domain: DTGVSQNPRHKITKRGQNVTFRCDPISEHNRLYWYRQTLGQGPEFLTYFQNEAQLEKSRLLSDRFSAERPKGSFSTLEIQRTEQGDSAMYLCASSLGPQRLEAFFGQGTRLTVV.

This chain uses TRBV28 with TRBJ2-7; D gene uncertain. The CDR3 covers 14 residues. The V end lost 6 bases, the J end lost 0 bases, and 12 bases lay between the germline ends. CDR1 MDHEN and CDR2 SYDVKM come from the germline V gene. The chain's CDR3 is CASSPVASSYEQYF. The CDR3, as DNA: TGTGCCAGCAGCCCCGTAGCTAGCTCCTACGAGCAGTACTTC.

The chain joins TRBV7-6 to TRBJ2-7; D uncertain. The CDR3 length is 12 residues. Germline V gene sequence: CDR1 SGHVS, CDR2 FNYEAQ. Trimming removed 2 bases from V and 5 bases from J, with 7 bases in between. The CDR3 spells CASSLQVDEQYF. CDR3 nucleotides: TGTGCCAGCAGCTTACAGGTGGACGAGCAGTACTTC.

The rearrangement joins TRBV28 to TRBJ2-7, with no clear D. V lost 4 bases to trimming and J lost 2 bases, with 15 bases between them. The CDR3 totals 15 residues. The germline V gene encodes CDR1 MDHEN and CDR2 SYDVKM. CDR3 region: CASSSPSSGAYEQYF. In nucleotides, the CDR3 is TGTGCCAGCAGTTCCCCCTCCTCCGGAGCCTACGAGCAGTACTTC.

This clone was observed a handful of times. The chain combines TRBV4-1 with TRBJ1-1; 8 positions agree with TRBD1. The CDR3 runs 14 residues. J was trimmed by 11 bases and V by 2 bases; bases with no gene match: 10. Germline CDR1 is MGHRA and CDR2 is YSYEKL. The CDR3 DNA reads TGCGCCAGCAGCCAACCGGGACAGGCTACAGGGGCTTTCTTT. It yields the protein CASSQPGQATGAFF.

This chain joins TRBV11-2 and TRBJ1-1; D gene ambiguous. V dropped 5 bases and J dropped 11 bases, with 18 bases sitting between them. The CDR3 is made up of 13 amino acids. Germline-derived CDR1 and CDR2 are SGHAT and FQNNGV. The CDR3 here is CASSPESEPRAFF. CDR3 bases: TGTGCCAGCAGCCCGGAGTCCGAACCGAGGGCTTTCTTT.

This clone was observed a handful of times. The chain links TRBV10-3 to TRBJ2-1, with 9 bases that match TRBD2. J gave up 5 bases and V 9 bases, and 5 bases lay outside the gene matches. The length of the CDR3 is 13 residues. Germline-derived CDR1 and CDR2 are ENHRY and SYGVKD. DNA of the CDR3: TGTGCCATGAGGGGACTAGCTGACAATGAGCAGTTCTTC. Translation gives CAMRGLADNEQFF.

V gene TRBV7-2 combines with J gene TRBJ2-3, with TRBD2 identical over 10 bases. CDR3 length: 15 amino acids. The ends lost 5 bases at V and 3 bases at J; junction bases unmatched: 5. Germline V lookup: CDR1 SGHTA, CDR2 FQGNSA. The CDR3 protein is CASSPRSGGTDTQYF. The CDR3 coding sequence is TGTGCCAGCAGCCCCCGTAGCGGGGGGACAGATACGCAGTATTTT.

The genes are TRBV5-6 and TRBJ1-6; 10 positions match TRBD1. CDR1 SGHDT and CDR2 YYEEEE come from the germline V gene. The CDR3 totals 15 residues. Germline trimming cut 6 bases from V and 7 bases from J; bases unmatched to any gene: 7. The CDR3 bases are TGTGCCAGCACCGACTCGGGACAGGGGAATTCACCCCTCCACTTT. Its protein product is CASTDSGQGNSPLHF.

A note on this clone: One junction end does not reproduce the germline sequence, and a read error may be involved. This chain links TRBV7-9 with TRBJ2-3, with TRBD2 identical over 8 bases. From germline, CDR1 is SEHNR and CDR2 FQNEAQ (reference sequence). This CDR3 comprises 15 residues. CDR3 residues: CASSIAGSGTDTQYF. CDR3 in DNA: TGTGCCAGCAGCATAGCGGGGTCGGGAACAGATACGCAGTATTTT.

This rearrangement joins TRBV7-9 to TRBJ2-5; 7 nucleotides agree with TRBD2. The assigned J gene may be wrong: the sequence end matches TRBJ2-7 better. Germline CDR1 is SEHNR and CDR2 is FQNEAQ (reference sequence). This CDR3 contains 14 residues. The CDR3 nucleotides are TGTGCCAGCAGCCCGCAGACTAGCAGGTACGAGCAGTACTTC. Translation: CASSPQTSRYEQYF.

The chain carries TRBV27 and TRBJ1-1; D is possibly TRBD1 (5 bases). The ends were cut back, 5 bases at V and 8 bases at J, with 15 bases in the middle. CDR1 is MNHEY and CDR2 is SMNVEV in the germline V gene (reference sequence). This CDR3 is 13 amino acids long. This CDR3 is CASSRGQNWEAFF. The CDR3 DNA reads TGTGCCAGCAGTAGAGGACAAAATTGGGAAGCTTTCTTT.

This clone was counted once. The V and J genes are TRBV6-1 and TRBJ1-2, with 7 bases matching TRBD1. Germline V gene lookup returns CDR1 MNHNS and CDR2 SASEGT. The V segment lost 7 bases and the J segment 2 bases; nucleotides outside the gene matches: 4. This CDR3 has 13 amino acids. The DNA of the CDR3 is TGTGCCAGCACCCCGACAGGGAACTATGGCTACACCTTC. It is translated as CASTPTGNYGYTF.

The chain is built from TRBV29-1 and TRBJ1-5; 7 bases agree with TRBD1. Trimming at V came to 5 bases and at J to 3 bases, leaving 7 bases not matched to a gene. The CDR3 has 14 amino acids. Germline V gives CDR1 SQVTM, CDR2 ANQGSEA. CDR3: CSVSEGGFNQPQHF. In DNA, the CDR3 is TGCAGCGTTTCGGAAGGGGGCTTCAATCAGCCCCAGCATTTT.

The rearrangement joins TRBV27 to TRBJ1-3, with D perhaps matching TRBD1 (5 bases). CDR3 length: 16 amino acids. Per germline, CDR1 MNHEY and CDR2 SMNVEV (reference sequence). Deletions cut 7 bases from V and 0 bases from J, with 16 bases between. This CDR3 reads CASIWGWEYSGNTIYF. The CDR3 DNA reads TGTGCCAGCATTTGGGGCTGGGAATACTCTGGAAACACCATATATTTT.

There are a few counts of this clone. The chain carries TRBV30 and TRBJ2-5; a possible D gene is TRBD2 (5 bases). Germline V gives CDR1 GTSNPN, CDR2 SVGIG (reference sequence). With 0 bases removed from V and 0 bases from J, the gap between germline ends came to 8 bases. This CDR3 region has 14 residues. The CDR3 nucleotides are TGTGCCTGGAGTGTAACTAGGTACCAAGAGACCCAGTACTTC. Amino acid sequence: CAWSVTRYQETQYF. The whole variable domain, remainder taken from reference TRBV30 and TRBJ2-5, is SQTIHQWPATLVQPVGSPLSLECTVEGTSNPNLYWYRQAAGRGLQLLFYSVGIGQISSEVPQNLSASRPQDRQFILSSKKLLLSDSGFYLCAWSVTRYQETQYFGPGTRLLVL.

This clone was detected only a few times. The chain combines TRBV21-1 with TRBJ1-3; the table's D call, TRBD1, has no DNA check behind it. TRBV21-1 is shown as a pseudogene. The CDR3 runs to 20 residues. Written as DNA, the CDR3 is TGTGCCAGCAGCAAAAATATCTGTTGGGGACAGCTCCTCTCTGGAAACACCATATATTTT. As protein: CASSKNICWGQLLSGNTIYF.

The V gene is TRBV18, the J gene TRBJ2-7; D not resolved. This CDR3 comprises 13 residues. V lost 3 bases to trimming and J lost 2 bases, with 8 bases between them. Germline V gene sequence: CDR1 KGHSH, CDR2 LQKENI. Here the CDR3 DNA reads TGTGCCAGCTCACCGTCACTCACCTACGAGCAGTACTTC. Its protein is CASSPSLTYEQYF.

This clone was seen more than once but under ten times. V gene TRBV10-1 combines with J gene TRBJ2-1; 8 positions agree with TRBD2. The germline gives CDR1 WNHNN, CDR2 SYGVQD (reference sequence). The CDR3 loop spans 15 amino acids. V lost 2 bases, J lost 7 bases, and 7 bases stayed unmatched. The CDR3: CASSERQRGNNEQFF. The DNA for the CDR3 is TGCGCCAGCAGTGAGAGGCAGCGGGGGAATAATGAGCAGTTCTTC.

This sequence joins TRBV9 and TRBJ2-1; D not resolved. Per germline, CDR1 SGDLS and CDR2 YYNGEE. The CDR3 has 15 amino acids. V dropped 4 bases and J dropped 0 bases, with 11 bases sitting between them. The CDR3 protein is CASSKDPSSYNEQFF. The DNA of the CDR3 is TGTGCCAGCAGCAAGGATCCTAGCTCCTACAATGAGCAGTTCTTC. The variable domain in full, with the rest retrieved from reference TRBV9 and TRBJ2-1, is DSGVTQTPKHLITATGQRVTLRCSPRSGDLSVYWYQQSLDQGLQFLIQYYNGEERAKGNILERFSAQQFPDLHSELNLSSLELGDSALYFCASSKDPSSYNEQFFGPGTRLTVL.

V and J are TRBV9 and TRBJ1-5; tentative D call: TRBD1 (6 bases). The length of the CDR3 is 15 residues. V dropped 3 bases and J dropped 8 bases, with 18 bases sitting between them. Germline V gives CDR1 SGDLS, CDR2 YYNGEE. The CDR3 DNA is TGTGCCAGCAGCGCCCGTGGGGGCCCCAAGGAGCCCCAGCATTTT. Amino acid sequence: CASSARGGPKEPQHF.

The gene calls are TRBV7-3 and TRBJ2-5; perhaps TRBD1 as D (6 bases). The CDR3 runs 13 residues. V lost 4 bases to trimming and J lost 4 bases, with 10 bases between them. Germline values: CDR1 SGHTA, CDR2 FQGTGA. CDR3 in amino acids: CASSSLGGETQYF. The DNA for the CDR3 is TGTGCCAGCAGCTCACTAGGGGGAGAGACCCAGTACTTC.

V and J are TRBV30 and TRBJ2-2, with 7 nucleotides matching TRBD2. V trimming: 4 bases; J trimming: 4 bases; junction bases outside the gene matches: 3. The CDR3 sequence is 13 residues long. Germline V gene data show CDR1 as GTSNPN and CDR2 as SVGIG (reference sequence). The CDR3 spells CAWTASGTGELFF. The DNA for the CDR3 is TGTGCCTGGACCGCTAGCGGCACCGGGGAGCTGTTTTTT.

The genes are TRBV10-3 and TRBJ2-7; TRBD1 aligns across 8 bases. CDR1 ENHRY and CDR2 SYGVKD come from the germline V gene. V was pared by 3 bases and J by 2 bases, with 9 bases of the junction left unmatched. This CDR3 region has 16 residues. The CDR3 DNA reads as TGTGCCATCAGTGATGCGGTTAGGACAGGGACCTACGAGCAGTACTTC. As protein: CAISDAVRTGTYEQYF.